This T cell receptor beta chain was profiled in a study of T cell repertoires in cytomegalovirus infection. Study overall: Use of recently identified HLA-C-restricted and well-studied HLA-B-restricted CMV epitopes was part of the study.

Notes on this clonotype: Its specificity is not known.

CDR1 and CDR2 from the germline V gene are SGHTA and FQGNSA. V dropped 7 bases and J dropped 4; count of bases not matched to a gene: 12. The CDR3 consists of 15 residues. TCRdb recomputed calls from the reads with MiXCR, one row per CDR3 protein. Of some 480,000 distinct CDR3 sequences in the sample, more than 30% were seen once. This sample comprised cultured PBMCs, obtained from culture after CMV antigen stimulation. V usage is TRBV7-2 and J usage is TRBJ2-7; 8 bases line up with TRBD2. This clonotype was obtained from a human donor in good health (CMV status not recorded). Some clones in this sample may be carry-over from other donors' samples. CDR3 nucleotides: TGTGCCAGCATCCAAGGCCCAGCGGGAGCTTACGAGCAGTACTTC. This gives the protein CASIQGPAGAYEQYF.